Shown below are 24 T cell receptor beta chains from a single sample sequenced in a study of CD8+CD57+ T cells in acquired aplastic anemia. Genomic DNA constituted the template upon which TCR beta VDJ and CDR3 profiling was performed. TCRdb reprocessed the reads with MiXCR, giving one entry per CDR3 protein. This sample yields 35,000 to 50,000 distinct CDR3 sequences, of which 65% to 70% are seen a single time; more than 20% belongs to the top ten. The sequenced sample was sorted CD4+, CD8+, or CD8+CD57+ T cells (not recorded which) from PBMCs. These receptors all come from a human donor in good health, serving as a control.

The chain combines TRBV5-5 with TRBJ2-7; tentative D call: TRBD2 (5 bases). The V gene lost 5 bases and the J gene lost 2 bases, with 11 bases spanning the gap. The germline V gene encodes CDR1 SGHKS and CDR2 YYEKEE (reference sequence). The CDR3 covers 13 residues. The CDR3 sequence is CASSERGPYEQYF. The CDR3 coding sequence is TGTGCCAGCAGTGAACGGGGTCCCTACGAGCAGTACTTC.

This chain joins TRBV29-1 and TRBJ1-1, with a weak D call TRBD1 (6 bases). The germline CDR1 and CDR2 sequences are SQVTM and ANQGSEA. Trimming pared 5 bases from V and 4 bases from J, leaving 8 bases between. This CDR3 comprises 11 residues. CDR3: CSVPQGTEAFF. In DNA form, the CDR3 reads TGCAGCGTTCCACAGGGCACTGAAGCTTTCTTT.

The chain has TRBV7-4 and TRBJ2-7; D uncertain. This CDR3 has 12 amino acids. Germline V gene data show CDR1 as SGHVT and CDR2 as SQSDAQ. The ends were cut back, 6 bases at V and 5 bases at J, with 11 bases in the middle. Written as DNA, the CDR3 is TGTGCCAGCAGAAACAGCGTCCACGAGCAGTACTTC. This gives the protein CASRNSVHEQYF.

CDR3 sequence: CASSQNKVYNSPLHF. The CDR3 region has the DNA TGTGCCAGCAGCCAAAACAAGGTCTATAATTCACCCCTCCACTTT. This chain connects TRBV9 to TRBJ1-6, with no clear D. Trimming took off 4 bases at V and 3 bases at J, with 11 bases between the two ends. CDR3 length equals 15 residues. Per germline, CDR1 SGDLS and CDR2 YYNGEE.

Regarding this clonotype: The junction and the germline gene differ at one end; a read error may be behind it. This chain connects TRBV9 to TRBJ2-2, with a possible D match to TRBD2 (5 bases). The length of the CDR3 is 16 residues. CDR1 and CDR2 from the germline V gene are SGDLS and YYNGEE. The CDR3 is CASSVAAVGTTGELSF. DNA of the CDR3: TGTGCCAGCAGCGTAGCTGCAGTGGGTACCACCGGGGAGCTGTCTTTT.

This clonotype rates as medium-sized. The V call is TRBV5-6, the J call TRBJ1-6; 10 bases fit TRBD1. Germline loops: CDR1 SGHDT, CDR2 YYEEEE. Losses at the gene ends were 4 bases for V and 8 bases for J; bases not matched to a gene: 9. The CDR3 is 16 residues long. The CDR3 region is CASSIVTGGVYSPLHF. The DNA for the CDR3 is TGTGCCAGCAGCATAGTGACAGGGGGCGTGTATTCACCCCTCCACTTT. Supplemented by reference TRBV5-6 and TRBJ1-6, the full variable domain reads DAGVTQSPTHLIKTRGQQVTLRCSPKSGHDTVSWYQQALGQGPQFIFQYYEEEERQRGNFPDRFSGHQFPNYSSELNVNALLLGDSALYLCASSIVTGGVYSPLHFGNGTRLTVT.

This clonotype appeared a single time. The rearrangement uses TRBV29-1 and TRBJ2-1; 8 bases are a match to TRBD1. CDR3 size: 17 residues. The germline CDR1 and CDR2 sequences are SQVTM and ANQGSEA. J lost 6 bases, V lost 4 bases, and 17 bases had no gene match. CDR3 sequence (DNA): TGCAGCGTTGGTCGGACAGGGCCCGTGCTTGTGAGCAATGAGCAGTTCTTC. This encodes CSVGRTGPVLVSNEQFF.

V gene TRBV29-1 combines with J gene TRBJ1-2; D is perhaps TRBD1 (6 bases). Germline V CDR1 and CDR2: SQVTM, ANQGSEA. The CDR3 covers 14 residues. Trimming took 3 bases from V and 0 from J, leaving 11 bases between them. CDR3 sequence (DNA): TGCAGCGTTGACTCGACAGGAGCTAACTATGGCTACACCTTC. Protein sequence: CSVDSTGANYGYTF.

The J gene is TRBJ1-1, the V gene TRBV4-2; TRBD1 matches at 7 bases. Germline-derived CDR1 and CDR2 are LGHNA and YNFKEQ. J gave up 1 base and V 0 bases, and 5 bases lay outside the gene matches. This CDR3 is 16 amino acids long. This chain's CDR3 is CASSQDKGAGNTEAFF. The DNA for the CDR3 is TGTGCCAGCAGCCAAGATAAGGGGGCGGGGAACACTGAAGCTTTCTTT.

The chain has TRBV7-3 and TRBJ1-1; D gene uncertain. Germline V CDR1 and CDR2: SGHTA, FQGTGA. Trimming took off 2 bases at V and 1 base at J, with 5 bases between the two ends. The CDR3 extends over 13 amino acids. CDR3 protein: CASSLHQNTEAFF. CDR3 DNA sequence: TGTGCCAGCAGCTTACACCAGAACACTGAAGCTTTCTTT.

CDR3 protein: CASSASLADEQYF. In nucleotides, the CDR3 is TGTGCCAGCAGCGCATCACTAGCGGACGAGCAGTACTTC. The chain combines TRBV9 with TRBJ2-7, with TRBD2 matching over 8 bases. Germline CDR1 is SGDLS and CDR2 is YYNGEE. This CDR3 spans 13 amino acids. V lost 3 bases, J lost 5 bases, and 4 bases stayed unmatched. The variable domain in full, completed from reference TRBV9 and TRBJ2-7, reads DSGVTQTPKHLITATGQRVTLRCSPRSGDLSVYWYQQSLDQGLQFLIQYYNGEERAKGNILERFSAQQFPDLHSELNLSSLELGDSALYFCASSASLADEQYFGPGTRLTVT.

This clonotype appeared many times. The chain links TRBV11-3 to TRBJ2-2, with D hard to call. The ends were cut back, 4 bases at V and 6 bases at J, with 9 bases in the middle. Germline assignment: CDR1 SGHNT and CDR2 YENEEA. The CDR3 spans 13 residues. CDR3 sequence: CASSSTHPGELFF. Written as DNA, the CDR3 is TGTGCCAGCAGCTCCACCCACCCCGGGGAGCTGTTTTTT.

Written as DNA, the CDR3 is TGCAGCGTTGAAGAACAGTACGGAGGATATGGCTACACCTTC. It codes for CSVEEQYGGYGYTF. The chain carries TRBV29-1 and TRBJ1-2; D ambiguous. This CDR3 has 14 residues. Germline V gives CDR1 SQVTM, CDR2 ANQGSEA. The ends were cut back, 0 bases at V and 5 bases at J, with 13 bases in the middle.

The rearrangement joins TRBV6-1 to TRBJ1-2; D uncertain. The CDR3 totals 13 residues. With 0 bases removed from V and 6 bases from J, the gap between germline ends came to 8 bases. Germline V CDR1 and CDR2: MNHNS, SASEGT. DNA of the CDR3: TGTGCCAGCAGTGAAGCCTGGGGAAATGGCTACACCTTC. Encoded protein: CASSEAWGNGYTF.

The CDR3 DNA follows: TGTGCCAGCAGGGCGGGGGGCAGTTGGCAGCCCCAGCATTTT. Its protein is CASRAGGSWQPQHF. V and J are TRBV2 and TRBJ1-5, with a tentative D call TRBD1 (6 bases). The CDR3 length is 14 residues. Trimming left V 6 bases short and J 7 bases short, with 16 bases between. CDR1 and CDR2 (germline): SNHLY, FYNNEI.

Regarding this clonotype: Since no conserved phenylalanine or tryptophan closes the CDR3, a read error is the likely cause. The chain links TRBV5-1 to TRBJ2-7, with TRBD2 matching over 9 bases. The CDR3 is 15 amino acids. J gave up 3 bases and V 2 bases, and 6 bases lay outside the gene matches. From germline, CDR1 is SGHRS and CDR2 YFSETQ. Here the CDR3 reads CASSLGSSGIYEQYC. The CDR3 nucleotides are TGCGCCAGCAGCTTAGGTTCTAGCGGGATCTACGAGCAGTACTGC.

CDR3 DNA: TGTGCCAGCAGCTTCAGGTGGGGTAATGAAAAACTGTTTTTT. It translates to CASSFRWGNEKLFF. The V call is TRBV7-9, the J call TRBJ1-4, with D uncertain. The CDR3 is 14 residues long. Germline CDR1 is SEHNR and CDR2 is FQNEAQ (reference sequence). V was trimmed by 3 bases and J by 4 bases, leaving 9 bases between them. Full variable domain (rest looked up from reference TRBV7-9 and TRBJ1-4): DTGVSQNPRHKITKRGQNVTFRCDPISEHNRLYWYRQTLGQGPEFLTYFQNEAQLEKSRLLSDRFSAERPKGSFSTLEIQRTEQGDSAMYLCASSFRWGNEKLFFGSGTQLSVL.

V is TRBV15 and J is TRBJ1-1; D ambiguous. V was clipped by 7 bases and J by 0 bases, with 12 bases between them. Germline loops: CDR1 LNHNV, CDR2 YYDKDF (reference sequence). The CDR3 totals 14 residues. CDR3 protein: CATTPVGVNTEAFF. Here the CDR3 DNA reads TGTGCCACCACCCCCGTGGGCGTGAACACTGAAGCTTTCTTT.

The chain combines TRBV4-3 with TRBJ1-6; TRBD1 might be the D (6 bases). The V gene lost 1 base and the J gene lost 10 bases, with 20 bases spanning the gap. Germline-derived CDR1 and CDR2 are LGHNA and YSLEER. The CDR3 loop spans 17 amino acids. CDR3 DNA: TGCGCCAGCAGCCAAGTTTGGGACACCGAGACGGTCTCACCCCTCCACTTT. Protein product: CASSQVWDTETVSPLHF.

This chain connects TRBV3-1 to TRBJ2-2, with D unclear. The V end was cut by 4 bases, the J end by 6 bases, with 9 bases between. Germline lookup yields CDR1 LGHDT and CDR2 YNNKEL (reference sequence). The CDR3 has 13 amino acids. Here the CDR3 reads CASSRTGSGELFF. CDR3 sequence (DNA): TGTGCCAGCAGCCGGACGGGTTCCGGGGAGCTGTTTTTT.

This clonotype was found many times. The gene calls are TRBV6-1 and TRBJ2-1; TRBD2 aligns across 8 bases. V was clipped by 6 bases and J by 3 bases; unmatched bases: 7. Germline lookup yields CDR1 MNHNS and CDR2 SASEGT. The CDR3 is 15 amino acids. The CDR3 coding sequence is TGTGCCAGCAGGGCAAGCGGGAGCAACTACAATGAGCAGTTCTTC. As protein: CASRASGSNYNEQFF.

Remarks on this clonotype: This CDR3 fails to terminate in the conserved phenylalanine or tryptophan, so it likely reflects a read error. The DNA is left out, because the CDR3 cannot be placed on it with certainty; the CDR3 is given as TCRdb lists it. The chain employs TRBV10-3 and TRBJ2-3; the tabulated D call, TRBD1, remains unverified against the DNA. The CDR3 is made up of 11 amino acids, end residues included. Germline V gene sequence: CDR1 ENHRY, CDR2 SYGVKD. This CDR3 reads CAISGYRLPSY.

In DNA, the CDR3 is TGTGCCAGCAGCTTAACGAGACAAGAGACCCAGTACTTC. Protein sequence: CASSLTRQETQYF. The genes are TRBV7-8 and TRBJ2-5; D gene unclear. The V gene lost 2 bases and the J gene lost 2 bases, with 6 bases spanning the gap. Germline V CDR1 and CDR2: SGHVS, FQNEAQ. The length of the CDR3 is 13 residues.

This clonotype was counted many times. The chain has TRBV4-3 and TRBJ2-1; maybe TRBD2 (5 bases). The CDR3 has 12 amino acids. Germline values: CDR1 LGHNA, CDR2 YSLEER. V dropped 8 bases and J dropped 4 bases, with 9 bases sitting between them. As DNA, the CDR3 is TGCGCCAGCGGCGGAGGATACAATGAGCAGTTCTTC. Translating gives CASGGGYNEQFF.